This TCR beta chain stems from a study of vaccination and CD4 T cells after COVID-19. The overall study: Samples taken post-COVID came a median about 100 days after diagnosis, ranging from 35 to 161.

At the Johns Hopkins FTIC core, DNA taken from cultured CD4+ T cells was sequenced by way of the Oncomine TCR Beta short-read assay. A single record per CDR3 protein comes from TCRdb applying MiXCR to the PCR reads. The sample includes 15,000 or so distinct CDR3 sequences, roughly 34% of them seen just once. The CDR3 totals 17 residues. The junction had 9 bases not matched to a gene; V was cut back by 1 base and J by 1 base. Germline CDR1 SGHVS, CDR2 FNYEAQ. Overall study results and limits: Spike mono-reactivity applied to 304 of 307 vaccine-specific clones detected in convalescent patients.

With respect to this clonotype: The target antigen is unknown.

The treatment denotes: approximately 10-day PBMC culture with coronavirus spike peptide pools or control peptides (ViraFEST assay). The origin of this receptor is a human donor with COVID-19. Sequencing input: cultured CD4+ T cells from blood. This chain connects TRBV7-6 to TRBJ1-2; TRBD1 aligns across 7 bases. The CDR3 loop reads CASSLDRGQANNYGYTF. CDR3 coding DNA: TGTGCCAGCAGCTTAGATCGCGGACAGGCAAATAACTATGGCTACACCTTC.